This T cell receptor beta chain was observed in a study of monozygotic twins with inflammatory bowel disease. Each donor had roughly 2.7 ml of blood drawn. Study results and limitations: Using the inverse Simpson index, IBD patients had lower TCRbeta diversity than healthy co-twins.

The CDR3 is 14 amino acids. Germline CDR1 is SGHRS and CDR2 is YFSETQ. In regard to this clonotype: Its antigen is still unknown.

From its re-call of the 5' RACE reads, TCRdb lists each CDR3 protein once, without DNA. The listing records 160,000 or so distinct CDR3 sequences. This rearrangement joins TRBV5-1 to TRBJ2-3; the D call of TRBD2 rests on TCRdb alone, since no DNA is present to check it. Sequencing input: blood. The clonotype originates from a human donor with ulcerative colitis or Crohn's disease, or a healthy co-twin of an affected twin (not recorded which). The CDR3 loop reads CASSLWDFTDTQYF.